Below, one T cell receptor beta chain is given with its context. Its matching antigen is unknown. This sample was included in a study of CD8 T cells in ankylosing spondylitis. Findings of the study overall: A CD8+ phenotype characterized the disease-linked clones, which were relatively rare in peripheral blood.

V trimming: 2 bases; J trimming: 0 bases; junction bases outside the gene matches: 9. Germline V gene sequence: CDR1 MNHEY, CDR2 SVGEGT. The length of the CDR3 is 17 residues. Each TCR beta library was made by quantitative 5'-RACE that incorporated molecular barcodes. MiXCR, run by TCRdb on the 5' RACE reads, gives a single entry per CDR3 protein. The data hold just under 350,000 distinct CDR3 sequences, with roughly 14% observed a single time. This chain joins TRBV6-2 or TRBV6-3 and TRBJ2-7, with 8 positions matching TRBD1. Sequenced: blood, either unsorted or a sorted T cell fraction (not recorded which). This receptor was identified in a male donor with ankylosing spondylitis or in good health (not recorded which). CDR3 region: CASSYEAGTGLSYEQYF. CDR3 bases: TGTGCCAGCAGTTACGAGGCCGGGACAGGTCTCTCCTACGAGCAGTACTTC.